Sequencing of this T cell receptor beta chain was carried out in a study of blood T cell repertoires in COVID-19. Study as a whole: From the United States, Italy and Spain came samples of acute and convalescent COVID-19. The cDNA or gDNA used as material had been derived from T cells, B-cell-depleted T cells, or PBMCs.

This clone has just one count. As originally analysed: Using reference gene primer amplification, nucleated cell counts were estimated. The method was immunoSEQ multiplex PCR; TCRdb's version includes in-frame clones alone and lacks a portion of them. That table supplies the V and J calls and clone size; D and trimming were determined from the DNA. The table shows about half a million clones, with 75% to 90% occurring only once. The CDR3 extends over 17 amino acids. Between the trimmed V and J ends, which lost 7 bases and 9 bases, there was a span of 25 bases. The TCR comes from a human donor in a cohort sampled during active COVID-19. The gene calls are TRBV6-7 and TRBJ1-6; D is perhaps TRBD1 (6 bases). TRBV6-7 is reported as an ORF; its role is uncertain. The sample taken for sequencing was peripheral blood. In nucleotides, the CDR3 is TGTGCCAGCACTTTCAATCCTACGACAGGTAAGGGTTCACCCCTCCACTTT. It specifies CASTFNPTTGKGSPLHF.